These T cell receptor beta chains were read from a single sample in a study of blood T cells in healthy people across ages. TCRdb reprocessed the 5' RACE reads via MiXCR and lists one record per CDR3 protein. This sample has 650,000 to 800,000 distinct CDR3 sequences, with roughly 44% found just once. What was sequenced was blood. The origin of the receptors is a man in his sixties in good health. The CDR3 runs from the conserved cysteine through the conserved F or W. The order of the fields is CDR3 DNA, CDR3 protein, CDR3 length, V gene, clone size, J gene, D gene. The D gene is left open where the match is weak. Size is stated for part of the rows, as once, few or many counts, or as a class when the clone is expanded.

TGTGCCAGCAGCCAGTCTTATGGCTACACCTTC	CASSQSYGYTF	11	TRBV3-1	NA	TRBJ1-2	NA
TGCAGCGTTGGCCCGAGCGGGGGGGGTTCCTACGAGCGGTACTTC	CSVGPSGGGSYERYF	15	TRBV29-1	NA	TRBJ2-7	TRBD2
TGTGCCAGCAGCTATCAACCCCTCTTGGTAGCGGGGGGGCGGAATGAGCAGTTCTTC	CASSYQPLLVAGGRNEQFF	19	TRBV7-2	once	TRBJ2-1	TRBD2
TGTGCCAGCAGCCCCTCGTCAGGACAAGAGACCCGGTACTTC	CASSPSSGQETRYF	14	TRBV11-1	NA	TRBJ2-7	NA
TGTGCCAGCAGACAGGGGTCCTACAATGAGCAGTTCTTC	CASRQGSYNEQFF	13	TRBV7-9	NA	TRBJ2-1	TRBD1
TGTGCCAGCAGTGACGGGCTTTTCAATCAGCCCCAGCATTTT	CASSDGLFNQPQHF	14	TRBV6-2/TRBV6-3	NA	TRBJ1-5	NA
TGTGCCACCAGCGGTCAACAGGGTCGGGGCGAAAAACTGTTTTTT	CATSGQQGRGEKLFF	15	TRBV15	NA	TRBJ1-4	NA
TGCAGCGTATCACAGGGGGCCGGCTATGGCTACACCTTC	CSVSQGAGYGYTF	13	TRBV29-1	NA	TRBJ1-2	TRBD1
TGTGCCACCAGTGACAACAGTCTGTTTTTGGAGACCCAGTACTTC	CATSDNSLFLETQYF	15	TRBV24-1	NA	TRBJ2-5	NA
TGTGCCAGCAGCTACGGGGGGGCCGCCGGGAATGAGCAGTTCTTC	CASSYGGAAGNEQFF	15	TRBV11-2	few	TRBJ2-1	TRBD2
TGCAGTGCTGAACACGGGACCAGGGGCAATCAGCCCCAGCATTTT	CSAEHGTRGNQPQHF	15	TRBV20-1	few	TRBJ1-5	NA
TGTGCCAGCTTGGGGTACACTGAAGCTTTCTTT	CASLGYTEAFF	11	TRBV12-3/TRBV12-4	NA	TRBJ1-1	NA
TGTGCCAGCGGTCCGCCAAGAGGTGGACATAGTAACACTGAAGCTTTCTTT	CASGPPRGGHSNTEAFF	17	TRBV2	NA	TRBJ1-1	NA
TGTGCCAGCAGCTTAAAGGGCGGGGGGTTCTACAATGAGCAGTACTTC	CASSLKGGGFYNEQYF	16	TRBV7-2	few	TRBJ2-5	TRBD2
TGCAGCGTCGAAGACAGCCATGGCTACACCTTC	CSVEDSHGYTF	11	TRBV29-1	NA	TRBJ1-2	NA
TGCGCCAGCAGCCAAGATCGGTGGGGGGGCGTTTACGAGCAGTACTTC	CASSQDRWGGVYEQYF	16	TRBV4-3	NA	TRBJ2-7	NA
TGTGCCAGCAGCCTCGGGGGAAGCTTCGATGAGCAGTTCTTC	CASSLGGSFDEQFF	14	TRBV7-9	NA	TRBJ2-1	NA
TGTGCCAGCAGCTTGGATGGGGCATACTACAATGAGCAGTTCTTC	CASSLDGAYYNEQFF	15	TRBV7-3	few	TRBJ2-1	NA
TGTGCCAGCAGCGCCGGGGAGGGCTACGAGCAGTACTTC	CASSAGEGYEQYF	13	TRBV9	few	TRBJ2-7	TRBD2
TGTGCCAGCAGTGATAAGGGACTCGGCTTCCAGTACTTC	CASSDKGLGFQYF	13	TRBV2	once	TRBJ2-5	NA
TGCGCCAGCAGCCAAGAGAAGGGAGGTCAGCCCCAGCATTTT	CASSQEKGGQPQHF	14	TRBV4-1	NA	TRBJ1-5	NA
TGTGCCAGCGGGTCAGCGGAAAAACTGTTTTTT	CASGSAEKLFF	11	TRBV7-9	NA	TRBJ1-4	NA
TGTGCCAGCAGGCCTAAACAGGGGTCCTACGAGCAGTACTTC	CASRPKQGSYEQYF	14	TRBV6-5	NA	TRBJ2-7	TRBD1
TGTGCCAGCAGCCCTCGCTCAGGGGGCGTGTATGGCTACACCTTC	CASSPRSGGVYGYTF	15	TRBV9	NA	TRBJ1-2	TRBD1
TGCAGCGTTGCTCCCGCCACCGTAATGAACACTGAAGCTTTCTTT	CSVAPATVMNTEAFF	15	TRBV29-1	NA	TRBJ1-1	NA
TGTGCCAGCGCCACAGGGGGATACTATGGCTACACCTTC	CASATGGYYGYTF	13	TRBV12-3/TRBV12-4	NA	TRBJ1-2	TRBD1
TGCGCCAGCAGCTTGGAATGGAGCTACGAGCAGTACTTC	CASSLEWSYEQYF	13	TRBV5-1	few	TRBJ2-7	NA
TGTGCCAGCAGTGTAGCGGGGGGGCCAATGTTTCGAGATACGCAGTATTTT	CASSVAGGPMFRDTQYF	17	TRBV6-1	NA	TRBJ2-3	TRBD2
TGTGCCAGCAGTAACCTAGCGGGGGCCTCCTCCTACGAGCAGTACTTC	CASSNLAGASSYEQYF	16	TRBV27	NA	TRBJ2-7	TRBD2
TGTGCCAGCAGTTTGGGCAAAACCCAAAACATTCAGTACTTC	CASSLGKTQNIQYF	14	TRBV6-6	few	TRBJ2-4	NA
TGTGCCAGCAGTTTGGGATGGTCGAACACTGAAGCTTTCTTT	CASSLGWSNTEAFF	14	TRBV12-3/TRBV12-4	NA	TRBJ1-1	NA
TGTGCCAGCAGTTTGCGGATGACAGATACGCAGTATTTT	CASSLRMTDTQYF	13	TRBV27	few	TRBJ2-3	NA
TGTGCCAGCCTGGTGGGGGCTAATTCTTATGGCTACACCTTC	CASLVGANSYGYTF	14	TRBV2	NA	TRBJ1-2	NA
TGTGCCAGCAGTTACGGCCTTGGGACACCTCGAGGCGAGCAGTACTTC	CASSYGLGTPRGEQYF	16	TRBV6-2/TRBV6-3	few	TRBJ2-7	NA
TGTGCCAGCAGCCGAAGGACTAGTCCCACTTTCGAGCAGTACTTC	CASSRRTSPTFEQYF	15	TRBV7-8	few	TRBJ2-7	TRBD2
TGTGCCAGCAGTGATTCGGACAGACCTCACCTCTATGGCTACACCTTC	CASSDSDRPHLYGYTF	16	TRBV2	NA	TRBJ1-2	NA
TGTGCCAGCAGTGGGTTTCGGGGTTTCACAGATACGCAGTATTTT	CASSGFRGFTDTQYF	15	TRBV25-1	few	TRBJ2-3	NA